This T cell receptor beta chain was observed in a study of cytomegalovirus exposure and HLA in healthy donors. Regarding the study as a whole: A later analysis reported that several of the most significant clusters appeared to be linked to common viral pathogens, among them Epstein-Barr virus.

This clone was picked up a small number of times. The antigen is undetermined. In germline, CDR1 is MDHEN, CDR2 SYDVKM. V was pared by 5 bases and J by 3 bases, with 17 bases between. The CDR3 runs 15 residues. In the PCR, 60 Vbeta and 13 Jbeta primers were used. Profiling relied on immunoSEQ multiplex PCR, and the TCRdb table lists in-frame clones only, not all of them. This sample has some 150,000 clones, with approximately 85% found just once. The chain carries TRBV28 and TRBJ2-7; D possibly corresponds to TRBD1 (5 bases). Sequencing was done on a sample of PBMCs. The source of this sequence is a woman between 18 and 30 years old in good health and CMV-seronegative. The CDR3 here is CASSPTLDDSYEQYF. In DNA form, the CDR3 reads TGTGCCAGCAGTCCAACCCTAGACGACAGCTACGAGCAGTACTTC.